Listed here are 18 T cell receptor beta chains from one sample, sequenced in a study of blood T cell repertoires in COVID-19. The method was immunoSEQ multiplex PCR; TCRdb's version includes in-frame clones alone and lacks a portion of them. The sample holds around 220,000 clones, 84% seen once. Sample: PBMCs or T cells enriched from blood (not recorded which). The source of these receptors is a woman between 35 and 50 years old who had recovered from COVID-19.

The chain uses TRBV18 and TRBJ1-1, with D uncertain. There are 14 residues in the CDR3. Germline values: CDR1 KGHSH, CDR2 LQKENI. V was pared by 2 bases and J by 1 base, with 8 bases between. For the CDR3, the DNA is TGTGCCAGCTCACCAGGGCTGCGGAACACTGAAGCTTTCTTT. Its protein is CASSPGLRNTEAFF.

CDR3 in DNA: TGTGCCAGCAGCCAAGATGTGGTAGCGGGAGCCGAGCAGTACTTC. Protein sequence: CASSQDVVAGAEQYF. The chain links TRBV3-1 (or the pseudogene TRBV3-2) to TRBJ2-7, with TRBD2 matching 9 bases. With 0 bases clipped from V and 6 bases from J, the junction kept 6 bases outside the gene matches. Germline V gene data show CDR1 as LGHDT and CDR2 as YNNKEL (reference sequence). CDR3 size: 15 residues.

V usage is TRBV11-2 and J usage is TRBJ2-2; TRBD1 aligns across 8 bases. V lost 0 bases and J lost 2; bases outside the gene matches: 8. The germline V gene encodes CDR1 SGHAT and CDR2 FQNNGV. This CDR3 spans 18 amino acids. The CDR3, as DNA: TGTGCCAGCAGCTTAGATCGCGGACAGGGCGCAAACACCGGGGAGCTGTTTTTT. Translated, it gives CASSLDRGQGANTGELFF.

This rearrangement joins TRBV7-3 to TRBJ2-7; weak D call: TRBD1 (6 bases). With 0 bases removed from V and 5 bases from J, the gap between germline ends came to 11 bases. In germline, CDR1 is SGHTA, CDR2 FQGTGA. This CDR3 region has 14 residues. CDR3 region: CASSLTGNRDEQYF. CDR3 coding DNA: TGTGCCAGCAGCTTAACGGGAAACAGGGACGAGCAGTACTTC.

This chain connects TRBV18 to TRBJ2-7; 8 positions match TRBD1. CDR3 length equals 13 residues. V was pared by 6 bases and J by 6 bases, with 7 bases of the junction left unmatched. CDR1 is KGHSH, CDR2 LQKENI, per germline. The CDR3 protein is CASSNSDRGEQYV. CDR3 DNA: TGTGCCAGCTCTAACTCAGACAGGGGCGAGCAGTACGTC.

Written as DNA, the CDR3 is TGTGCCAGCAGCTTGCAGCAGGGCAACATTCAGTACTTC. Its protein is CASSLQQGNIQYF. J is TRBJ2-4 and V is TRBV5-4; perhaps TRBD1 as D (5 bases). Trimming took off 1 base at V and 7 bases at J, with 9 bases between the two ends. CDR1 and CDR2 from the germline V gene are SGHNT and YYREEE (reference sequence). This CDR3 is built from 13 residues.

The genes are TRBV11-2 and TRBJ2-1, with 7 nucleotides matching TRBD2. The CDR3 is made up of 14 amino acids. Trimming cost V 3 bases and J 8 bases; bases outside gene matches: 7. Germline V gene data show CDR1 as SGHAT and CDR2 as FQNNGV. The CDR3 sequence: CASSLRETRHEQFF. The CDR3 bases are TGTGCCAGCAGCTTGCGGGAGACCCGCCATGAGCAGTTCTTC.

J is TRBJ2-1 and V is TRBV10-2; 16 bases line up with TRBD2. The V and J ends lost 10 bases and 7 bases, in that order; junction bases with no gene match: 13. From germline, CDR1 is WSHSY and CDR2 SAAADI. This CDR3 contains 17 residues. DNA for the CDR3: TGCGCCACACAAGAACCGGGACTAGCGGGAGGGAGGAATGAGCAGTTCTTC. This sequence encodes CATQEPGLAGGRNEQFF.

This chain uses TRBV24-1 with TRBJ2-2, with 12 bases matching TRBD2. With 4 bases clipped from V and 3 bases from J, the junction kept 8 bases outside the gene matches. Looked up from germline, CDR1 is KGHDR and CDR2 is SFDVKD. The CDR3 is 18 amino acids. CDR3 loop: CATSDPRTSGADTGELFF. The CDR3 nucleotides are TGTGCCACCAGTGACCCCCGGACTAGCGGGGCGGACACCGGGGAGCTGTTTTTT.

This clone was seen only once. The V call is TRBV7-2, the J call TRBJ2-1, with TRBD2 matching 9 bases. The CDR3 is 15 residues long. V lost 2 bases to trimming and J lost 8 bases; unmatched junction nucleotides: 7. Germline CDR1 is SGHTA and CDR2 is FQGNSA. Written as DNA, the CDR3 is TGTGCCAGCAGCTTAATAGCGGGAGTATGGCATGAGCAGTTCTTC. Protein: CASSLIAGVWHEQFF. Looking up the rest from reference TRBV7-2 and TRBJ2-1 gives the full variable domain: GAGVSQSPSNKVTEKGKDVELRCDPISGHTALYWYRQSLGQGLEFLIYFQGNSAPDKSGLPSDRFSAERTGGSVSTLTIQRTQQEDSAVYLCASSLIAGVWHEQFFGPGTRLTVL.

The chain recombines TRBV7-9 with TRBJ1-1; possibly TRBD1 for D (5 bases). The CDR3 spans 12 residues. Trimming removed 1 base at V and 10 bases at J, with 10 bases between. From germline, CDR1 is SEHNR and CDR2 FQNEAQ (reference sequence). CDR3 sequence (DNA): TGTGCCAGCAGCTTAGGGGGCTTTGCAGCTTTCTTT. Its protein product is CASSLGGFAAFF.

The rearrangement uses TRBV7-8 and TRBJ2-3; D remains unclear. The CDR3 totals 15 residues. Germline V gene sequence: CDR1 SGHVS, CDR2 FQNEAQ. Deletions cut 5 bases from V and 0 bases from J, with 12 bases between. CDR3 in amino acids: CASSEDLVSTDTQYF. The DNA for the CDR3 is TGTGCCAGCAGCGAAGATCTAGTCAGCACAGATACGCAGTATTTT.

This clone was counted a few times. The chain uses TRBV28 and TRBJ2-3, with D perhaps matching TRBD2 (5 bases). Germline CDR1 reads MDHEN; CDR2 reads SYDVKM. The CDR3 is 15 amino acids. V was cut by 10 bases and J by 5 bases, with 22 bases left in between. The CDR3 loop reads CATHPQAGGRDTQYF. In DNA form, the CDR3 reads TGTGCCACCCACCCCCAGGCAGGAGGCAGAGATACGCAGTATTTT.

The chain's CDR3 is CASKGQGNYYSNQPQHF. CDR3 in DNA: TGTGCCAGCAAAGGACAGGGGAACTACTATAGCAATCAGCCCCAGCATTTT. J is TRBJ1-5 and V is TRBV28, with 9 bases identical to TRBD1. With 7 bases clipped from V and 0 bases from J, the junction kept 10 bases outside the gene matches. CDR1 MDHEN and CDR2 SYDVKM come from the germline V gene. This CDR3 spans 17 amino acids.

V usage is TRBV30 and J usage is TRBJ1-1; the match to TRBD1 covers 9 bases. Germline trimming cut 5 bases from V and 5 bases from J; bases unmatched to any gene: 9. This CDR3 contains 14 residues. Germline V gene sequence: CDR1 GTSNPN, CDR2 SVGIG (reference sequence). CDR3 amino acids: CAWGNRGLGTEAFF. The DNA of the CDR3 is TGTGCCTGGGGGAACAGGGGGCTTGGGACTGAAGCTTTCTTT.

This clone was observed a single time. The rearrangement uses TRBV5-5 and TRBJ2-5; TRBD2 aligns across 7 bases. This CDR3 is built from 12 residues. V was clipped by 2 bases and J by 9 bases; unmatched bases: 4. The germline V gene encodes CDR1 SGHKS and CDR2 YYEKEE (reference sequence). CDR3 loop: CASSFAREAQYF. The CDR3, as DNA: TGTGCCAGCAGCTTTGCCCGGGAGGCCCAGTACTTC.

The V call is TRBV7-2, the J call TRBJ2-3; D not resolved. With 0 bases removed from V and 0 bases from J, the gap between germline ends came to 7 bases. CDR3 length: 15 residues. In germline, CDR1 is SGHTA, CDR2 FQGNSA. The DNA of the CDR3 is TGTGCCAGCAGCTTAGCCTACCTTAGCACAGATACGCAGTATTTT. This encodes CASSLAYLSTDTQYF. Full variable domain (outside the CDR3, taken from reference TRBV7-2 and TRBJ2-3): GAGVSQSPSNKVTEKGKDVELRCDPISGHTALYWYRQSLGQGLEFLIYFQGNSAPDKSGLPSDRFSAERTGGSVSTLTIQRTQQEDSAVYLCASSLAYLSTDTQYFGPGTRLTVL.

The chain couples TRBV10-2 to TRBJ1-2, with D perhaps matching TRBD1 (5 bases). CDR1 is WSHSY, CDR2 SAAADI, per germline. With 2 bases removed from V and 10 bases from J, the gap between germline ends came to 17 bases. The CDR3 length is 14 residues. Written as DNA, the CDR3 is TGCGCCAGCAGTGAGGGACACCAAAGGATCGCCTACACCTTC. It codes for CASSEGHQRIAYTF.